This TCR beta chain was obtained from a study of cytomegalovirus exposure and HLA in healthy donors. Points from the study as a whole: An analysis was carried out at a later point. It showed that HLA-associated TCR beta chains were more clonally expanded than equally common non-associated chains.

Remarks on this clone: Its antigen is still unknown.

From germline, CDR1 is SGHDN and CDR2 FVKESK. Deletions cut 2 bases from V and 0 bases from J, with 8 bases between. The CDR3 consists of 14 residues. Both 60 Vbeta primers and 13 Jbeta primers went into the PCR. TCRdb keeps only in-frame clones here, not all; method: immunoSEQ multiplex PCR. Here the sample spans about 160,000 clones, approximately 80% being singletons. Input material: PBMCs. The chain is built from TRBV14 and TRBJ2-7; D is possibly TRBD2 (5 bases). The TCR originated in a man aged 18 to 30 in good health and CMV-seropositive. CDR3 bases: TGTGCCAGCAGCCAAAGCGGAAGCTCCTACGAGCAGTACTTC. The encoded protein is CASSQSGSSYEQYF.